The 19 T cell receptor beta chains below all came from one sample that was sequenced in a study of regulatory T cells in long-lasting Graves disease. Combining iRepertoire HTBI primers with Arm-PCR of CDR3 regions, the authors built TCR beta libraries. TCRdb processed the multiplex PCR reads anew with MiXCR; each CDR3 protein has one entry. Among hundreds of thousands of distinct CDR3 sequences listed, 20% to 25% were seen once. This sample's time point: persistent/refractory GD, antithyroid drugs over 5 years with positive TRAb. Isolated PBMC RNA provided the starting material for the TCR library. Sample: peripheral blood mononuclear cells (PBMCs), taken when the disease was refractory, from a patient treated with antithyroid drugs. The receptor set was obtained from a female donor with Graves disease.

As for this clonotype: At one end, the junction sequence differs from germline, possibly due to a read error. The CDR3: CASSLERPQEAQYF. In nucleotides, the CDR3 is TGTGCCAGCAGTTTAGAGAGACCCCAAGAGGCCCAGTACTTC. The rearrangement uses TRBV28 and TRBJ2-5; no clear D. The germline gives CDR1 MDHEN, CDR2 SYDVKM. The CDR3 is 14 residues long.

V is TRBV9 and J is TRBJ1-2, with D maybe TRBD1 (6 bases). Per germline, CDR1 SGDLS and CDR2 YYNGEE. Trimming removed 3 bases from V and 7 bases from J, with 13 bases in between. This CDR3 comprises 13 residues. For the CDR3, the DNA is TGTGCCAGCAGCGGAGAAGGGGGTCCTGGCTACACCTTC. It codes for CASSGEGGPGYTF.

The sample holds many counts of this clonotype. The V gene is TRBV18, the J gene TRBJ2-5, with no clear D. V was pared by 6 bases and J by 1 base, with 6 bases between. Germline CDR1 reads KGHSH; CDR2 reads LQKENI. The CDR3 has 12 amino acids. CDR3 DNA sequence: TGTGCCAGCTCTATACGCCAAGAGACCCAGTACTTC. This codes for CASSIRQETQYF.

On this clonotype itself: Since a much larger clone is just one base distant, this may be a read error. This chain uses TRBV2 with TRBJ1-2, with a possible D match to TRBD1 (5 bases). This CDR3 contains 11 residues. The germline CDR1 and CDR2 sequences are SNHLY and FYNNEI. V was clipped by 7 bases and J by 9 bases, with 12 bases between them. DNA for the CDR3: TGTGCCAGCATAGCCGGGACTCGCTACACCTTC. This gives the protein CASIAGTRYTF.

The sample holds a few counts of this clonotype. The DNA for the CDR3 is TGCGCCAGCAGCTTGGGAGACAGGGGGCACTACGAGCAGTACTTC. It codes for CASSLGDRGHYEQYF. V and J are TRBV5-1 and TRBJ2-7; 10 bases are a match to TRBD1. This CDR3 spans 15 amino acids. Germline V gives CDR1 SGHRS, CDR2 YFSETQ. The V segment lost 0 bases and the J segment 3 bases; nucleotides outside the gene matches: 3.

The CDR3 DNA reads as TGTGCCAGCAGTTACCGGCAGGGGATGGATGGGGCCAACGTCCTGACTTTC. It is translated as CASSYRQGMDGANVLTF. J is TRBJ2-6 and V is TRBV12-3 or TRBV12-4; D is possibly TRBD1 (6 bases). Trimming shortened V by 4 bases and J by 3 bases, and 16 bases separated the two germline ends. The CDR3 is 17 amino acids.

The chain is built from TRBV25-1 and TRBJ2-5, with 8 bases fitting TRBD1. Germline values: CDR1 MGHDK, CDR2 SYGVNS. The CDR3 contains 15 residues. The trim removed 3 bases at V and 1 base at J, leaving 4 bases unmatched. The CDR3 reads CASSEPGQGQETQYF. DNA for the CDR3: TGTGCCAGCAGTGAGCCCGGACAGGGCCAAGAGACCCAGTACTTC.

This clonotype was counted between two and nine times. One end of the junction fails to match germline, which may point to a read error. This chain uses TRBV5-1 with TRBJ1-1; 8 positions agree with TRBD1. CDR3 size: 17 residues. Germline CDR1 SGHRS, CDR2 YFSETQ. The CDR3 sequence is CASSFTYRGGGNTEALF. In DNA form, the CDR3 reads TGCGCCAGCAGCTTCACCTACAGGGGGGGCGGGAACACTGAAGCTCTCTTT.

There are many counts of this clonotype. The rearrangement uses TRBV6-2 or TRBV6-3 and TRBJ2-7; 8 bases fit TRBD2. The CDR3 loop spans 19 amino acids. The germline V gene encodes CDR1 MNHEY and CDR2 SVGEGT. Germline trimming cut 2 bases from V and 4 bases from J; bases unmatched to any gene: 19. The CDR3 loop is CASSYRLGLAGPVAYEQYF. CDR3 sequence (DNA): TGTGCCAGCAGTTACCGCCTCGGGCTAGCGGGTCCCGTTGCGTACGAGCAGTACTTC.

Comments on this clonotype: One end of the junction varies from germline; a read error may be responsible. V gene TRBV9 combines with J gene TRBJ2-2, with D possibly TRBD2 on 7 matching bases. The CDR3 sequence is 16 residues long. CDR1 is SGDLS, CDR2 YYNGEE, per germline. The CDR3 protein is CASSVVGGRSTGELFF. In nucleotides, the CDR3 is TGTGCCAGTAGCGTAGTCGGGGGGCGAAGCACCGGGGAGCTGTTTTTT.

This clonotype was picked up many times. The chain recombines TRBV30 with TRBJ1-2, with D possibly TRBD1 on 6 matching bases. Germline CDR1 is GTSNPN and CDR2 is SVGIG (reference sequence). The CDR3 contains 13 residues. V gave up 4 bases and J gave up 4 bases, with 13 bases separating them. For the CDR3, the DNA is TGTGCCTGGACCCAAACAGGGACCTATGGCTACACCTTC. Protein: CAWTQTGTYGYTF. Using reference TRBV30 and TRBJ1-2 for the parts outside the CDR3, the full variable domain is SQTIHQWPATLVQPVGSPLSLECTVEGTSNPNLYWYRQAAGRGLQLLFYSVGIGQISSEVPQNLSASRPQDRQFILSSKKLLLSDSGFYLCAWTQTGTYGYTFGSGTRLTVV.

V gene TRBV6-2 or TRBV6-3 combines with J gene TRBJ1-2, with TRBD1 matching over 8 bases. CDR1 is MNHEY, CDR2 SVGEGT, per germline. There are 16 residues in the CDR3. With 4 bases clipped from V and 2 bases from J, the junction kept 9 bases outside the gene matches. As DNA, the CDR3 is TGTGCCAGCAGTTCACTCAAAGGGACAGGCAACTATGGCTACACCTTC. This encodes CASSSLKGTGNYGYTF.

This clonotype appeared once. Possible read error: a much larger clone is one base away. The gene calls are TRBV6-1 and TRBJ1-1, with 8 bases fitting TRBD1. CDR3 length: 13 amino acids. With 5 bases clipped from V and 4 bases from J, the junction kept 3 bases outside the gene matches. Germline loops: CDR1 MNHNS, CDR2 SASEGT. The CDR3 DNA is TGTGCCAGCAGTAACACAGGGGGCACTGAAGCTTTCTTT. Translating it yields CASSNTGGTEAFF.

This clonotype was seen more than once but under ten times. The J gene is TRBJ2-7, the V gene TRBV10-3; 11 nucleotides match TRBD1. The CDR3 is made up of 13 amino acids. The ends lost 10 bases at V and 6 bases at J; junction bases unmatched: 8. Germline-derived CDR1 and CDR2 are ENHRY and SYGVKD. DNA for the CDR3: TGTGCCAAAGCGGGACAGGGGGGCTCCGAGCAGTACTTC. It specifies CAKAGQGGSEQYF.

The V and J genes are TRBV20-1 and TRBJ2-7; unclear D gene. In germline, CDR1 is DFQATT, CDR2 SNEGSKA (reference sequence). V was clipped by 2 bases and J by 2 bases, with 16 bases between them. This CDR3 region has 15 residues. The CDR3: CSARPLRAGTYEQYF. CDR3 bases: TGCAGTGCTAGACCACTCCGGGCAGGTACCTACGAGCAGTACTTC.

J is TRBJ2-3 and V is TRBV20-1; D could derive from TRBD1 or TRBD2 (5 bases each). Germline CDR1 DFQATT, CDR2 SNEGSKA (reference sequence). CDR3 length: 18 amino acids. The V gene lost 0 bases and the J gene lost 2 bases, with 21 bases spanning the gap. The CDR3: CSAREKGAGRSNTDTQYF. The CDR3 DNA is TGCAGTGCTAGAGAGAAAGGGGCGGGTCGGAGCAACACAGATACGCAGTATTTT.

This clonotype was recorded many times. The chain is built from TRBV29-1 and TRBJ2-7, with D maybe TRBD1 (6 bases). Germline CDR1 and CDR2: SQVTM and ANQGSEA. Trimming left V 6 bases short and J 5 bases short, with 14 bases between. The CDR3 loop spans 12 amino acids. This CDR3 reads CSVGHGRNEQYF. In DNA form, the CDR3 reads TGCAGCGTGGGACACGGGCGCAACGAGCAGTACTTC.

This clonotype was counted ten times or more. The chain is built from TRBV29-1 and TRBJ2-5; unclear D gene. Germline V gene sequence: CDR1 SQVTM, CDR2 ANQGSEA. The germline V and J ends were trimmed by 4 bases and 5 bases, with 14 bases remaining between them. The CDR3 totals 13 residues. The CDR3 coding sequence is TGCAGCGTTGGAGGAGTTCGGGTCGAGACCCAGTACTTC. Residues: CSVGGVRVETQYF.

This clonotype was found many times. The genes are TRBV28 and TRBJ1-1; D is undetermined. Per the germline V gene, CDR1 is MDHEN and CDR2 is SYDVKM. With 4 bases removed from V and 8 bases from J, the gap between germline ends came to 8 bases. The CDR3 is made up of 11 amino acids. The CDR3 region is CASSSMTEAFF. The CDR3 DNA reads TGTGCCAGCAGTTCAATGACAGAAGCTTTCTTT.